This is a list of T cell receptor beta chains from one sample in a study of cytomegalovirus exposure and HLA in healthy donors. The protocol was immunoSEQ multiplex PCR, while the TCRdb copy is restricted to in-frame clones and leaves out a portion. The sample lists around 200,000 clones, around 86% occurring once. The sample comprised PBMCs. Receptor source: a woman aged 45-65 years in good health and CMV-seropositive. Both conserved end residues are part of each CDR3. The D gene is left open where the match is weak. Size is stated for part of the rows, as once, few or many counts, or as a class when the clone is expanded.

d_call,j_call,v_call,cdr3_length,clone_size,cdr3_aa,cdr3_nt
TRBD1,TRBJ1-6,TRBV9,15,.,CASSAQTGIASPLHF,TGTGCCAGCAGCGCCCAGACAGGGATCGCTTCACCCCTCCACTTT
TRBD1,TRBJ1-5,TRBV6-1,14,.,CASRVRGRGQPQHF,TGTGCCAGCAGAGTCAGGGGGCGCGGTCAGCCCCAGCATTTT
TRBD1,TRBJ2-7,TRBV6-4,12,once,CASNQTGDQQYF,TGTGCCAGCAATCAAACAGGGGATCAGCAGTACTTC
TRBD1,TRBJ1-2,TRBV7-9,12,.,CSSSLEDRSFTF,TGTTCCAGCAGCTTAGAGGACAGGTCTTTCACCTTC
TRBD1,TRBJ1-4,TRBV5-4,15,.,CASSFGDRSNEKLFF,TGTGCCAGCAGCTTTGGGGACAGATCTAATGAAAAACTGTTTTTT
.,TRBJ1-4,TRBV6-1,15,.,CASSERGRVGEKLFF,TGTGCCAGCAGTGAAAGGGGGAGGGTAGGTGAAAAACTGTTTTTT
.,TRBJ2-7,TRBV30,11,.,CAWSGLYEQYF,TGTGCCTGGAGTGGACTTTACGAGCAGTACTTC
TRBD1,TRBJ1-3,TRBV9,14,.,CASSTGDSRNTIYF,TGTGCCAGCAGCACTGGGGACAGTAGAAACACCATATATTTT
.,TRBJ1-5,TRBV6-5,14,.,CASRGHVDNQPQHF,TGTGCCAGCAGAGGACACGTCGACAATCAGCCCCAGCATTTT
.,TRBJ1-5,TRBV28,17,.,CASSHPTGPYSNQPQHF,TGTGCCAGCAGTCATCCGACAGGTCCTTATAGCAATCAGCCCCAGCATTTT
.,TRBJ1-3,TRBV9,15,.,CASSVGRGSGNTIYF,TGTGCCAGCAGCGTAGGTCGGGGCTCTGGAAACACCATATATTTT
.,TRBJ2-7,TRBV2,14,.,CASKRTANSYEQYF,TGTGCCAGCAAGAGGACAGCGAACTCCTACGAGCAGTACTTC
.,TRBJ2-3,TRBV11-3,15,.,CASSRRGTGTDTQYF,TGTGCCAGCAGCCGCAGGGGTACGGGCACAGATACGCAGTATTTT
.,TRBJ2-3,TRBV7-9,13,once,CASSFSGTDTQYF,TGTGCCAGCAGCTTTAGCGGCACAGATACGCAGTATTTT
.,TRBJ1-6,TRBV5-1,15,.,CASSIQGAHNSPLHF,TGCGCCAGCAGCATACAGGGCGCGCATAATTCACCCCTCCACTTT
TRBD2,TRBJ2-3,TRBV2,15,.,CASSEAGGTTDTQYF,TGTGCCAGCAGTGAGGCGGGGGGGACCACAGATACGCAGTATTTT
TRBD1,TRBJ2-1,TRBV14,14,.,CASSQLDRVNEQFF,TGTGCCAGCAGCCAGTTAGACAGGGTAAATGAGCAGTTCTTC
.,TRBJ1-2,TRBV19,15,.,CASSIRPVGEYGYTF,TGTGCCAGTAGTATTCGTCCGGTGGGAGAGTATGGCTACACCTTC
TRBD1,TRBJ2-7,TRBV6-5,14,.,CASSYSLNRGEQYF,TGTGCCAGCAGTTACTCGCTCAACAGGGGGGAGCAGTACTTC
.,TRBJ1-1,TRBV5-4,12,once,CATSPTGPVAFF,TGTGCCACGTCTCCAACAGGTCCCGTAGCTTTCTTT
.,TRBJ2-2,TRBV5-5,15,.,CASQRDSKNTGELFF,TGTGCCAGCCAAAGAGACAGTAAAAACACCGGGGAGCTGTTTTTT
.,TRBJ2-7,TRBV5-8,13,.,CASSFERVGEQYF,TGTGCCAGCAGCTTTGAGAGGGTAGGGGAGCAGTACTTC
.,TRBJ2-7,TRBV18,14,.,CASSPMAGESEQYF,TGTGCCAGCTCACCAATGGCAGGCGAAAGCGAGCAGTACTTC
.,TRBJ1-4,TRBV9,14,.,CASSVAGFSEKLFF,TGTGCCAGCAGCGTAGCCGGGTTTTCGGAAAAACTGTTTTTT
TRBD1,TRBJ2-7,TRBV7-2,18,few,CASSLVSFGRGLFYEQYF,TGTGCCAGCAGCTTAGTATCTTTTGGCAGGGGGCTTTTCTACGAGCAGTACTTC
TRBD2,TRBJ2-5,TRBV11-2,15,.,CASSLDGAGEETQYF,TGTGCCAGCAGCTTAGATGGCGCGGGGGAGGAGACCCAGTACTTC
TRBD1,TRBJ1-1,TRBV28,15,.,CASSLHHRGRTEAFF,TGTGCCAGCAGTTTACACCACAGGGGAAGGACTGAAGCTTTCTTT
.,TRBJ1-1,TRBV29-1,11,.,CSGARDTEAFF,TGCAGCGGCGCCCGGGACACTGAAGCTTTCTTT
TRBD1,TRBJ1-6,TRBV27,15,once,CASSRGDRVNSPFHF,TGTGCCAGCAGTCGGGGGGACAGGGTAAATTCACCCTTCCACTTT
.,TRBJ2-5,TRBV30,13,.,CAWSVSLQETQYF,TGTGCCTGGAGTGTATCTCTACAAGAGACCCAGTACTTC
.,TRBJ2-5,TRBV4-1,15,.,CASSQDRAGLETQYF,TGCGCCAGCAGCCAAGATCGGGCGGGGCTCGAGACCCAGTACTTC
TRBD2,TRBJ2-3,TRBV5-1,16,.,CASSLDPSGDADTQYF,TGCGCCAGCAGCTTGGACCCTAGCGGGGATGCAGATACGCAGTATTTT
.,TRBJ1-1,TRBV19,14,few,CATSTGVVNTEAFF,TGTGCCACCTCGACGGGGGTAGTGAACACTGAAGCTTTCTTT